This T cell receptor beta chain came from a study of Ad26.COV2.S vaccination and SARS-CoV-2 variants. Study context: Recipients of Ad26.COV2.S got it intramuscularly, once or twice 56 days apart.

Treatment specified: some 20 received Ad26.COV2.S at low or high dose, single or two shots; 5 received placebo; per-sample allocation not given. Specimen acquisition occurred on day 63 following the initial vaccine or placebo injection. The CDR3 covers 18 residues. CDR1 is SGHTA and CDR2 is FQGNSA in the germline V gene. J gave up 6 bases and V 3 bases, and 14 bases lay outside the gene matches. Assay: immunoSEQ multiplex PCR; the TCRdb copy retains only in-frame clones and omits some. The sample holds roughly 420,000 clones, around 89% seen once. This TCR was recovered from a person aged 18-65 years who received the Ad26.COV2.S COVID-19 vaccine or a placebo. This chain joins TRBV7-2 and TRBJ1-4, with 9 bases aligning to TRBD1. The sequencing used peripheral blood, collected in a trial of Ad26.COV2.S vaccine versus placebo. The CDR3 region has the DNA TGTGCCAGCAGCTTGATCGGCCCACCGGGACAGGGAGATGAAAAACTGTTTTTT. Its translation: CASSLIGPPGQGDEKLFF.